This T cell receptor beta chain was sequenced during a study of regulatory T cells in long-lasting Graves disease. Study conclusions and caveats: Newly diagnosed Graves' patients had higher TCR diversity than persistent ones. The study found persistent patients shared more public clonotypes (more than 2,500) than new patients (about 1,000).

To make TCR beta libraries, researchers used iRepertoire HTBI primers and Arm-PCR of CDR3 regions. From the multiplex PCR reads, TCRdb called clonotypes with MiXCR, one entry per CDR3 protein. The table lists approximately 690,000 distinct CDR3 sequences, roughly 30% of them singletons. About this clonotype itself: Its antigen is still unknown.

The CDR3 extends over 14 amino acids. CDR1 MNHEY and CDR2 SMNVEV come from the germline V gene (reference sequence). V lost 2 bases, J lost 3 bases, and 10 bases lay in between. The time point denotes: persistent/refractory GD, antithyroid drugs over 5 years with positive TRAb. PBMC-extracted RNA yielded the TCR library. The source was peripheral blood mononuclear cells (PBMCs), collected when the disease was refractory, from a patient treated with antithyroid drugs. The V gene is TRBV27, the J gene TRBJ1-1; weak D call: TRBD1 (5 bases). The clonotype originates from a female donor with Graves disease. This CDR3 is CASSLLGDYTEAFF. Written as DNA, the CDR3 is TGTGCCAGCAGTTTACTGGGGGACTACACTGAAGCTTTCTTT.